This TCR beta chain comes out of a study of T cell repertoires and HLA-DP antigens. Points on this clone: Its target is not known.

Primers targeted 54 TRBV and 13 TRBJ segments. The table came from immunoSEQ multiplex PCR; TCRdb's copy has only in-frame clones and leaves some out. The sample holds about 73,000 clones, around 77% seen once. This CDR3 is built from 15 residues. The germline V gene encodes CDR1 SGDLS and CDR2 YYNGEE. With 2 bases clipped from V and 5 bases from J, the junction kept 5 bases outside the gene matches. The clonotype originates from a man aged 55-75 years in good health and CMV-seronegative. The chain is built from TRBV9 and TRBJ2-5; TRBD2 agrees at 11 bases. Sequencing was done on a sample of CD4+ T cells from PBMCs. CDR3 coding DNA: TGTGCCAGCAGCGTCTCCGGGACTAGCGGTGAGACCCAGTACTTC. Protein sequence: CASSVSGTSGETQYF.